These T cell receptor beta chains were read from a single sample in a study of T cell changes during pregnancy in multiple sclerosis. Assay: immunoSEQ multiplex PCR; the TCRdb copy retains only in-frame clones and omits some. This sample carries about 20,000 clones, approximately 86% of them seen once, and the ten largest clones take about a fifth. Sequencing used CD8+ T cells from peripheral blood mononuclear cells, obtained after pregnancy. These receptors were obtained from a female donor in good health, enrolled as a control in a pregnancy study. Both conserved end residues are trimmed from each CDR3. The order of the fields is CDR3 length, clone size, J gene, V gene, CDR3 protein. Clone size is given for some rows only: seen once, a few or many times, or a class if the clone is expanded.

9,NA,TRBJ2-7,TRBV5-1,ASSINYEQY
19,NA,TRBJ2-2,TRBV6-1,ASSEAGTGLRAGGLTGELF
11,NA,TRBJ2-1,TRBV5-1,ASTGTSGNEQF
12,NA,TRBJ2-5,TRBV7-6,ASSLDPFQETQY
14,NA,TRBJ2-1,TRBV29-1,SARTSGSPIRNEQF
14,NA,TRBJ2-1,TRBV13,ASSDTGTGGFDEQF
11,NA,TRBJ2-7,TRBV29-1,SVEAPPGGEQY
11,NA,TRBJ2-7,TRBV15,ATSPTLAYEQY
12,NA,TRBJ1-4,TRBV13,ASSSRTGRKKLF
12,NA,TRBJ2-7,TRBV13,ASSLGRGFYEQY
13,once,TRBJ1-1,TRBV27,ASSLTGTANTEAF
12,NA,TRBJ1-1,TRBV30,AWSGQGTDTEAF
12,NA,TRBJ1-2,TRBV19,ASLDSGTGYGYT
12,few,TRBJ1-1,TRBV2,ASIGQGRGTEAF
12,few,TRBJ1-2,TRBV27,ASSAGTGAYGYT
11,NA,TRBJ1-1,TRBV10-2,ASRTGSNTEAF
13,NA,TRBJ2-7,TRBV5-6,ASSLYLAGGHEQY
14,once,TRBJ1-1,TRBV6-6,ASSYSISTTGTEAF
10,NA,TRBJ1-2,TRBV7-2,ASLGGVLGYT
13,NA,TRBJ2-7,TRBV6-1,ASSEGSGDAYEQY
13,NA,TRBJ2-1,TRBV4-2,ASSQGLSSYNEQF
10,NA,TRBJ1-1,TRBV6-5,ASSYWGDEAF
13,NA,TRBJ2-7,TRBV7-9,ASSLGTSEVYEQY
13,NA,TRBJ2-7,TRBV4-1,ASSLRIAGTDEQY
16,NA,TRBJ2-7,TRBV5-6,ASSLGGLLAGRTWEQY
12,NA,TRBJ2-3,TRBV6-4,ASGTGEPTDTQY
10,NA,TRBJ1-1,TRBV6-1,ASSFSTGPAF
14,NA,TRBJ1-1,TRBV7-8,ASSLFPGRMNTEAF
11,NA,TRBJ2-1,TRBV6-5,ASSKQGHNEQF
9,NA,TRBJ1-4,TRBV6-6,ASTHGEKLF
14,once,TRBJ2-3,TRBV19,ASSPRTGGRRDTQY
10,NA,TRBJ1-1,TRBV11-3,ASSQGDTEAF
13,NA,TRBJ1-5,TRBV27,ASRTGSNSNQPQH
13,NA,TRBJ2-7,TRBV4-1,ASSQEKGASYEQY
12,NA,TRBJ2-7,TRBV29-1,SVEIGQGTYEQY
13,NA,TRBJ2-7,TRBV14,ASTQRTGTTYEQY
12,once,TRBJ2-7,TRBV2,ASSEYRGPYEQY
11,NA,TRBJ2-5,TRBV29-1,SSVGQRSETQY
14,NA,TRBJ2-3,TRBV5-8,ASSPGTSGGTDTQY
12,NA,TRBJ2-1,TRBV6-5,ASSYARENNEQF
9,NA,TRBJ2-7,TRBV6-5,ASSPPPEQY
12,NA,TRBJ1-5,TRBV6-1,ASEDRGGNQPQH
16,once,TRBJ2-7,TRBV2,ASRETSVVGPLTYEQY
14,NA,TRBJ1-5,TRBV7-9,ASSLVTGRGNQPQH
14,NA,TRBJ2-7,TRBV11-2,ASQGGPEVGGYEQY
14,few,TRBJ2-1,TRBV6-5,ASSYSPGQPYNEQF
12,NA,TRBJ1-1,TRBV19,ASRAGEVNTEAF
13,NA,TRBJ1-1,TRBV5-1,ASNGPGGLVTEAF